This T cell receptor (beta chain) came from a study of glioma-infiltrating T cells after dendritic cell vaccination. Across the study: Dendritic cell vaccine was injected intradermally three times, biweekly.

Libraries were prepared by immunoSEQ multiplex PCR; TCRdb keeps only in-frame clonotypes and omits some of them. This table has tens of thousands of clones, 85% to 90% appearing once. Trimming took 7 bases from V and 4 from J, leaving 16 bases between them. The CDR3 totals 13 residues. Germline V gene lookup returns CDR1 SQVTM and CDR2 ANQGSEA. This clone showed up just once. The rearrangement uses TRBV29-1 and TRBJ1-1; perhaps TRBD1 as D (6 bases). This TCR derives from a human donor with glioblastoma. The source was blood, collected before dendritic cell vaccination. Written as DNA, the CDR3 is TGCAGCGCAACGGACAGAGGGGGCACTGAAGCTTTCTTT. It translates to CSATDRGGTEAFF.